Listed below are T cell receptor beta chains from one sample, sequenced in a study of T cell changes during pregnancy in multiple sclerosis. Repertoires were generated with immunoSEQ multiplex PCR, while TCRdb's copy carries only in-frame clones and drops some. The sample yields tens of thousands of clones, around 92% seen once. The material sequenced was CD4+ T cells from peripheral blood mononuclear cells, taken after pregnancy. The receptors here all came from a female donor with multiple sclerosis, enrolled in a pregnancy study. Both conserved end residues are part of each CDR3. D genes are given only for firm matches. Size is omitted from some rows. Given values are once, few, many or a class for expanded clones.

TRBD2	15	TRBV7-2	TRBJ2-7	-	CASSLSSGGWNEQYF	TGTGCCAGCAGCCTTAGTAGCGGGGGGTGGAACGAGCAGTACTTC
-	14	TRBV6-1	TRBJ1-5	-	CASRDQGPLQPQHF	TGTGCCAGCAGAGACCAGGGTCCGTTGCAGCCCCAGCATTTT
-	13	TRBV10-3	TRBJ2-2	-	CASGTPNTGELFF	TGTGCCAGCGGGACTCCTAACACCGGGGAGCTGTTTTTT
TRBD1	15	TRBV6-5	TRBJ2-7	few	CASSSQRQGPYEQYF	TGTGCCAGCAGTTCGCAACGACAGGGACCCTACGAGCAGTACTTC
TRBD1	14	TRBV5-8	TRBJ1-2	-	CASSRGTGGSGYTF	TGTGCCAGCAGCCGCGGGACAGGGGGTTCTGGCTACACCTTC
TRBD2	16	TRBV9	TRBJ2-1	-	CASSVGVAGAYNEQFF	TGTGCCAGCAGCGTAGGTGTAGCGGGAGCCTACAATGAGCAGTTCTTC
-	13	TRBV6-5	TRBJ1-1	-	CASSYIGSTEAFF	TGTGCCAGCAGTTACATCGGTTCCACTGAAGCTTTCTTT
TRBD1	14	TRBV6-5	TRBJ2-3	-	CASRSPGGTDTQYF	TGTGCCAGCAGATCCCCAGGGGGTACAGATACGCAGTATTTT
TRBD1	12	TRBV2	TRBJ2-5	-	CASSGQGETQYF	TGTGCCAGCAGTGGACAGGGAGAGACCCAGTACTTC
-	13	TRBV6-1	TRBJ2-7	-	CATLEGGLYEQYF	TGTGCCACCCTCGAGGGCGGGTTATACGAGCAGTACTTC
-	14	TRBV6-5	TRBJ2-5	-	CASSYSPYQETQYF	TGTGCCAGCAGTTACTCCCCCTACCAAGAGACCCAGTACTTC
TRBD2	19	TRBV11-2	TRBJ2-1	-	CASSSMLLLGLAENNEQFF	TGTGCCAGCAGCTCCATGCTCCTCCTCGGACTAGCGGAAAACAATGAGCAGTTCTTC
-	13	TRBV6-5	TRBJ2-3	-	CASSYGGADTQYF	TGTGCCAGCAGCTACGGGGGCGCAGATACGCAGTATTTT
-	14	TRBV5-1	TRBJ1-1	-	CASRPIHRVAEAFF	TGCGCCAGCCGACCAATACACAGGGTTGCTGAAGCTTTCTTT